This paragraph reports one T cell receptor (beta chain). There are 13 residues in the CDR3. Germline values: CDR1 KGHSH, CDR2 LQKENI. V dropped 5 bases and J dropped 8 bases, with 13 bases sitting between them. The donor population consisted of healthy HIV-negative adults with no recent acute infections or vaccinations. A split of CD4+ cells into CD45RA+ naive and CD45RA-negative memory subsets was performed. The data were taken from a study of shared clonotypes between healthy human individuals. Study-level background: Each donor's CD8 memory used one plate, CD8 naive two, each CD4 subset three.

The method was immunoSEQ multiplex PCR; TCRdb's version includes in-frame clones alone and lacks a portion of them. The profile shows more than 2 million clones, 95% of them singletons. Material for sequencing was naive CD4+ T cells sorted from blood. Documented subset: CD45RA+ positively selected. The chain employs TRBV18 and TRBJ1-5; D is ambiguous. The sequence was collected from a young man in good health. DNA for the CDR3: TGTGCCAGCTCATCCGGGCCGGCGGAGCCCCAGCATTTT. It translates to CASSSGPAEPQHF.